The 22 T cell receptor beta chains listed next were all sequenced from one sample in a study of patients and donors after allogeneic stem cell transplantation. In TCRdb, the RT-PCR reads were re-called with MiXCR into one record per CDR3 protein. This table holds about a million distinct CDR3 sequences, about a sixth found once. The sequencing sample was made of blood, either unsorted or a sorted T cell fraction (not recorded which). These receptors were collected from a human donor who was either an allogeneic HSCT recipient or a stem cell or donor lymphocyte infusion donor (not recorded which). It is not recorded whose cells these are; they may come from a transplant donor.

This chain uses TRBV6-5 with TRBJ2-1; 9 nucleotides line up with TRBD2. CDR3 length: 16 amino acids. CDR1 MNHEY and CDR2 SVGAGI come from the germline V gene. With 0 bases clipped from V and 8 bases from J, the junction kept 8 bases outside the gene matches. CDR3 region: CASSYSLAGSRHEQFF. The CDR3 coding sequence is TGTGCCAGCAGTTACTCCCTAGCGGGGTCCCGGCATGAGCAGTTCTTC.

This clonotype was detected a few times. The rearrangement links TRBV2 to TRBJ2-6; 9 nucleotides agree with TRBD1. The CDR3 consists of 18 residues. J gave up 0 bases and V 4 bases, and 7 bases lay outside the gene matches. Germline V lookup: CDR1 SNHLY, CDR2 FYNNEI. The CDR3 reads CASSGGGQGPSGANVLTF. The CDR3 coding sequence is TGTGCCAGCAGTGGAGGCGGACAGGGGCCCTCTGGGGCCAACGTCCTGACTTTC.

The chain carries TRBV12-3 or TRBV12-4 and TRBJ2-7; a weak D match, TRBD2 (6 bases). V was cut by 6 bases and J by 0 bases, with 15 bases left in between. The CDR3 contains 15 residues. The CDR3 DNA reads as TGTGCCAGCAGCCCCCGGGACTTGAGCTCCTACGAGCAGTACTTC. It encodes CASSPRDLSSYEQYF.

The chain recombines TRBV12-3 or TRBV12-4 with TRBJ1-1; no definite D call. The CDR3 contains 14 residues. Trimming removed 7 bases at V and 0 bases at J, with 12 bases between. CDR3 protein: CASTPRTMNTEAFF. CDR3 sequence (DNA): TGTGCCAGCACCCCCCGTACGATGAACACTGAAGCTTTCTTT.

The chain uses TRBV7-9 and TRBJ2-7; 7 bases are shared with TRBD1. Per the germline V gene, CDR1 is SEHNR and CDR2 is FQNEAQ (reference sequence). The V gene end was trimmed by 5 bases and the J gene end by 5 bases; junction bases not matched to a gene: 18. This CDR3 is built from 17 residues. The CDR3 sequence: CASSLPRGGRGSHEQYF. The CDR3 DNA reads as TGTGCCAGCAGCCTCCCACGGGGTGGCAGGGGGTCCCACGAGCAGTACTTC.

This clonotype has just a few counts. The rearrangement joins TRBV9 to TRBJ2-5, with D unclear. Between the trimmed V and J ends, which lost 3 bases and 4 bases, there was a span of 4 bases. The germline CDR1 and CDR2 sequences are SGDLS and YYNGEE. There are 11 residues in the CDR3. CDR3 residues: CASSGSETQYF. CDR3 coding DNA: TGTGCCAGCAGCGGTTCAGAGACCCAGTACTTC.

The chain has TRBV30 and TRBJ1-1; weak D call: TRBD1 (5 bases). The CDR3 sequence is 13 residues long. The V and J ends lost 3 bases and 0 bases respectively, with 8 bases between them. Germline V gene sequence: CDR1 GTSNPN, CDR2 SVGIG (reference sequence). The DNA for the CDR3 is TGTGCCTGGAGGAGGGGCCTGAACACTGAAGCTTTCTTT. This encodes CAWRRGLNTEAFF.

This clonotype has only a few counts. The CDR3 DNA sequence: TGTGCCACCAGTGATGGGACAGGGGCCTACGAGCAGTACTTC. It is translated as CATSDGTGAYEQYF. The gene calls are TRBV24-1 and TRBJ2-7; TRBD1 matches at 10 bases. Germline V gene data show CDR1 as KGHDR and CDR2 as SFDVKD. CDR3 length equals 14 residues. The V and J ends lost 3 bases and 2 bases, in that order; junction bases with no gene match: 0.

A few counts support this clonotype. V gene TRBV29-1 combines with J gene TRBJ2-3; the D gene could be TRBD1 or TRBD2 (6 bases each). The V end was cut by 4 bases, the J end by 6 bases, with 14 bases between. The CDR3 extends over 13 amino acids. CDR1 is SQVTM and CDR2 is ANQGSEA in the germline V gene. The CDR3 loop is CSVGGGSRDTQYF. Here the CDR3 DNA reads TGCAGCGTTGGAGGGGGGTCGAGGGATACGCAGTATTTT.

The chain combines TRBV3-1 with TRBJ2-5; 15 positions agree with TRBD2. Looked up from germline, CDR1 is LGHDT and CDR2 is YNNKEL (reference sequence). V lost 0 bases to trimming and J lost 5 bases; unmatched junction nucleotides: 13. This CDR3 has 20 amino acids. For the CDR3, the DNA is TGTGCCAGCAGCCAAGATCTCACCGGGACTAGCGGGGGGCCGGGGGAGACCCAGTACTTC. This codes for CASSQDLTGTSGGPGETQYF.

A note on this clonotype: Its ends do not fully match the called genes, so a read error is possible. The chain is built from TRBV7-7 and TRBJ2-5, with a weak D call TRBD1 (5 bases). This CDR3 is 13 amino acids long. Germline CDR1 is SSHAT and CDR2 is FNYEAQ (reference sequence). This CDR3 is CASSEGVWETQYF. The DNA for the CDR3 is TGTGCTAGCAGCGAAGGGGTTTGGGAGACCCAGTACTTC.

The rearrangement joins TRBV2 to TRBJ1-1; 7 nucleotides match TRBD1. Germline values: CDR1 SNHLY, CDR2 FYNNEI. The CDR3 is made up of 14 amino acids. J was trimmed by 5 bases and V by 6 bases; bases with no gene match: 9. The CDR3 sequence: CASRGHRGKTEAFF. CDR3 DNA sequence: TGTGCCAGCAGAGGCCACAGGGGAAAAACTGAAGCTTTCTTT.

This clonotype was seen more than once but under ten times. This chain uses TRBV24-1 with TRBJ2-1, with TRBD2 matching over 13 bases. This CDR3 is built from 18 residues. Germline CDR1 KGHDR, CDR2 SFDVKD. The J segment lost 6 bases and the V segment lost 4 bases, leaving 11 bases of the junction unmatched. CDR3 in amino acids: CATSEGKRLAGGPNEQFF. The CDR3 DNA follows: TGTGCCACCAGTGAGGGGAAGAGACTAGCGGGGGGACCCAATGAGCAGTTCTTC.

There are a few counts of this clonotype. CDR3 sequence reads: CAWRRGRAYNEQFF. CDR3 coding DNA: TGTGCCTGGCGAAGGGGCAGGGCCTACAATGAGCAGTTCTTC. The chain combines TRBV30 with TRBJ2-1, with D possibly matching TRBD1 (5 bases). The germline CDR1 and CDR2 sequences are GTSNPN and SVGIG (reference sequence). Trimming took 5 bases from V and 2 from J, leaving 13 bases between them. The CDR3 runs 14 residues.

In this sample, this clonotype turned up a few times. The chain recombines TRBV7-2 with TRBJ2-7, with TRBD1 as a possible D gene (5 bases). In germline, CDR1 is SGHTA, CDR2 FQGNSA. The CDR3 has 12 residues. Trimming took 0 bases from V and 7 from J, leaving 7 bases between them. The CDR3 spells CASSLAPGEQYF. The CDR3 bases are TGTGCCAGCAGCTTAGCGCCAGGGGAGCAGTACTTC.

The chain employs TRBV5-1 and TRBJ1-2; 7 bases are shared with TRBD1. The J segment lost 7 bases and the V segment lost 4 bases, leaving 16 bases of the junction unmatched. Germline lookup yields CDR1 SGHRS and CDR2 YFSETQ. The CDR3 is 16 residues long. The CDR3 loop is CASSIRPDRPAGGYTF. For the CDR3, the DNA is TGCGCCAGCAGCATACGCCCGGACAGGCCCGCCGGTGGCTACACCTTC.

This clonotype was counted many times. V is TRBV12-3 or TRBV12-4 and J is TRBJ1-3; D perhaps matches TRBD1 (6 bases). V was trimmed by 6 bases and J by 2 bases, leaving 8 bases between them. The CDR3 is 13 amino acids. The chain's CDR3 is CASSRTAGNTIYF. The CDR3 nucleotides read TGTGCCAGCAGCCGGACAGCTGGAAACACCATATATTTT.

V is TRBV13 and J is TRBJ2-4, with 10 bases lining up with TRBD2. With 0 bases clipped from V and 5 bases from J, the junction kept 10 bases outside the gene matches. The CDR3 covers 18 residues. Germline assignment: CDR1 PRHDT and CDR2 FYEKMQ (reference sequence). The CDR3: CASSLGGLAGELENIQYF. DNA of the CDR3: TGTGCCAGCAGCTTAGGAGGGCTAGCGGGAGAATTGGAAAACATTCAGTACTTC.

The chain joins TRBV7-8 to TRBJ2-4; possible D gene TRBD1, 6 bases. The CDR3 totals 15 residues. Per germline, CDR1 SGHVS and CDR2 FQNEAQ. V dropped 4 bases and J dropped 7 bases, with 17 bases sitting between them. The CDR3 sequence is CASSSPTGLVNIQYF. CDR3 DNA: TGTGCCAGCAGCTCCCCAACAGGGTTGGTGAACATTCAGTACTTC.

The gene calls are TRBV29-1 and TRBJ2-1; D is uncertain. Germline V gene lookup returns CDR1 SQVTM and CDR2 ANQGSEA. The germline V and J ends were trimmed by 2 bases and 5 bases, with 13 bases remaining between them. The CDR3 is made up of 14 amino acids. CDR3 DNA sequence: TGCAGCGTTGAAAGCCAGCCAGCGCACAATGAGCAGTTCTTC. Protein product: CSVESQPAHNEQFF.

The table lists this clonotype with many counts. The V gene is TRBV12-3 or TRBV12-4, the J gene TRBJ2-3, with unresolved D. The V end lost 2 bases, the J end lost 4 bases, and 4 bases lay between the germline ends. The CDR3 has 12 residues. CDR3 residues: CASSLTPDTQYF. For the CDR3, the DNA is TGTGCCAGCAGTTTAACCCCAGATACGCAGTATTTT.

This clonotype was counted between two and nine times. V and J are TRBV12-3 or TRBV12-4 and TRBJ1-2; a possible D gene is TRBD1 (6 bases). The ends were cut back, 2 bases at V and 1 base at J, with 11 bases in the middle. This CDR3 is 15 amino acids long. As DNA, the CDR3 is TGTGCCAGCAGTTTACAGGGGTCCGGTAACTATGGCTACACCTTC. It yields the protein CASSLQGSGNYGYTF.